Each of the 23 T cell receptor beta chains below was sequenced from the same sample in a study of T cells after yellow fever vaccination. TCRdb redid the calling of the 5' RACE reads with MiXCR, one entry per CDR3 protein. The sample lists some 350,000 distinct CDR3 sequences, 4.1% occurring once. The source was PBMCs, collected 5 days after the yellow fever booster vaccination. These receptors were collected from a man aged 18 to 29 who received the YFV17D yellow fever vaccine.

This clonotype was seen a few times. J is TRBJ2-3 and V is TRBV20-1; 9 nucleotides agree with TRBD2. V lost 5 bases, J lost 2 bases, and 2 bases stayed unmatched. Germline V CDR1 and CDR2: DFQATT, SNEGSKA (reference sequence). The CDR3 runs 13 residues. The CDR3 DNA reads TGCAGTGCTCAGCGGGGGGCCACAGATACGCAGTATTTT. This translates into CSAQRGATDTQYF.

The V gene is TRBV7-2, the J gene TRBJ2-5; 10 bases line up with TRBD2. The CDR3 is made up of 15 amino acids. The ends lost 3 bases at V and 3 bases at J; junction bases unmatched: 4. CDR1 SGHTA and CDR2 FQGNSA come from the germline V gene. The CDR3 bases are TGTGCCAGCAGCTTGGCAGGACTAGCGGAAGAGACCCAGTACTTC. Its protein is CASSLAGLAEETQYF.

In this sample, this clonotype turned up a few times. The chain couples TRBV20-1 to TRBJ1-2; D is possibly TRBD1 (5 bases). The CDR3 has 11 residues. Trimming took off 6 bases at V and 6 bases at J, with 11 bases between the two ends. Germline loops: CDR1 DFQATT, CDR2 SNEGSKA (reference sequence). This CDR3 reads CSARGYHGYTF. The CDR3 coding sequence is TGCAGTGCGAGGGGTTATCATGGCTACACCTTC.

This clonotype was seen many times. The chain combines TRBV5-1 with TRBJ1-1; 10 positions agree with TRBD1. CDR1 SGHRS and CDR2 YFSETQ come from the germline V gene. The CDR3 is 16 amino acids. Losses at the gene ends were 4 bases for V and 7 bases for J; bases not matched to a gene: 13. The CDR3 coding sequence is TGCGCCAGCAGCGAAGGGGGACAGGGGCGCGACGGTGAAGCTTTCTTT. Protein product: CASSEGGQGRDGEAFF.

The genes are TRBV12-3 or TRBV12-4 and TRBJ2-2; 7 bases line up with TRBD1. Trimming cost V 5 bases and J 6 bases; bases outside gene matches: 9. The CDR3 spans 15 residues. The chain's CDR3 is CASSKDRVVPGELFF. The DNA of the CDR3 is TGTGCCAGCAGTAAAGACAGGGTAGTGCCCGGGGAGCTGTTTTTT.

This clonotype was counted between two and nine times. The chain employs TRBV7-3 and TRBJ1-1; D not resolved. CDR3 length equals 14 residues. Trimming shortened V by 4 bases and J by 4 bases, and 13 bases separated the two germline ends. CDR1 is SGHTA and CDR2 is FQGTGA in the germline V gene. CDR3 sequence: CASSSGPPGTEAFF. The CDR3 DNA reads TGTGCCAGCAGCTCCGGCCCGCCGGGCACTGAAGCTTTCTTT.

This clonotype was seen a few times. The chain recombines TRBV3-2 with TRBJ2-3; the table's TRBD1 call for D was not verified on the DNA. TRBV3-2 is shown as a pseudogene. CDR3 size: 17 residues. The CDR3, as DNA: TGTGCCAGCAGCCAAGAAGAATTACAGGACTACACAGATACGCAGTATTTT. It specifies CASSQEELQDYTDTQYF.

This clonotype was seen ten or more times. This sequence joins TRBV7-8 and TRBJ2-3, with a possible D match to TRBD1 (5 bases). The germline V and J ends were trimmed by 4 bases and 4 bases, with 15 bases remaining between them. In germline, CDR1 is SGHVS, CDR2 FQNEAQ. The CDR3 consists of 15 residues. As DNA, the CDR3 is TGTGCCAGCAGCTCCCGACAGTCGACAGCAGATACGCAGTATTTT. Protein sequence: CASSSRQSTADTQYF.

This chain links TRBV6-6 with TRBJ1-4, with 8 bases aligning to TRBD1. V lost 11 bases, J lost 6 bases, and 5 bases stayed unmatched. Germline values: CDR1 MNHNY, CDR2 SVGAGI (reference sequence). There are 12 residues in the CDR3. The CDR3 sequence is CAVRQGYEKLFF. CDR3 DNA sequence: TGTGCCGTTCGACAGGGGTATGAAAAACTGTTTTTT.

This clonotype occurred many times. A read error may produce the germline difference seen at one junction end. V usage is TRBV10-3 and J usage is TRBJ2-2; 9 nucleotides match TRBD2. The germline gives CDR1 ENHRY, CDR2 SYGVKD. This CDR3 is built from 15 residues. The CDR3 here is CAISASGGNTGELFF. CDR3 DNA sequence: TGTGCCATCAGTGCAAGCGGGGGGAACACCGGAGAGCTGTTTTTT.

This chain uses TRBV11-2 with TRBJ1-2; D ambiguous. V shed 4 bases and J shed 8 bases, with 14 bases lying between them. This CDR3 has 13 residues. Germline V gene data show CDR1 as SGHAT and CDR2 as FQNNGV. The CDR3 loop is CASSSLGREGYTF. DNA for the CDR3: TGTGCCAGCAGCTCCCTCGGGAGGGAGGGCTACACCTTC.

This clonotype was seen repeatedly, ten times or more. This rearrangement joins TRBV7-8 to TRBJ2-1; no clear D gene. CDR3 length equals 16 residues. V lost 3 bases to trimming and J lost 1 base, with 13 bases between them. Germline CDR1 and CDR2: SGHVS and FQNEAQ. Here the CDR3 reads CASSLGMLSSYNEQFF. CDR3 DNA: TGTGCCAGCAGCTTGGGGATGTTGAGTTCCTACAATGAGCAGTTCTTC. Supplemented by reference TRBV7-8 and TRBJ2-1, the full variable domain reads GAGVSQSPRYKVAKRGQDVALRCDPISGHVSLFWYQQALGQGPEFLTYFQNEAQLDKSGLPSDRFFAERPEGSVSTLKIQRTQQEDSAVYLCASSLGMLSSYNEQFFGPGTRLTVL.

The table lists this clonotype with a few counts. The chain is built from TRBV4-2 and TRBJ2-1; no definite D call. The germline CDR1 and CDR2 sequences are LGHNA and YNFKEQ. CDR3 length: 15 residues. Trimming stripped 6 bases from V and 0 bases from J, with 12 bases between. The CDR3 region is CASRSRAHSYNEQFF. The CDR3 DNA sequence: TGTGCCAGCAGAAGCCGGGCCCACTCCTACAATGAGCAGTTCTTC.

This clonotype showed up just a few times. The chain recombines TRBV5-8 with TRBJ2-6; D gene uncertain. There are 15 residues in the CDR3. V lost 7 bases, J lost 0 bases, and 11 bases lay in between. Germline V CDR1 and CDR2: SGHTS, YDEGEE. CDR3 in amino acids: CASSLMDSGANVLTF. CDR3 in DNA: TGTGCCAGCTCCTTGATGGACTCTGGGGCCAACGTCCTGACTTTC.

There are a few counts of this clonotype. This sequence joins TRBV6-5 and TRBJ2-5; a weak D match, TRBD1 (6 bases). Trimming shortened V by 5 bases and J by 3 bases, and 13 bases separated the two germline ends. CDR3 length: 14 amino acids. Germline V gene data show CDR1 as MNHEY and CDR2 as SVGAGI. CDR3 coding DNA: TGTGCCAGCAGTCCACAGGGTGGCGAAGAGACCCAGTACTTC. As protein: CASSPQGGEETQYF.

Only a few counts were recorded for this clonotype. The chain employs TRBV5-1 and TRBJ2-7, with D possibly TRBD1 on 6 matching bases. CDR1 is SGHRS, CDR2 YFSETQ, per germline. This CDR3 has 13 residues. V dropped 7 bases and J dropped 7 bases, with 18 bases sitting between them. The CDR3 sequence is CASGRDTMSEQYV. CDR3 in DNA: TGCGCCAGCGGCCGGGACACCATGTCTGAGCAGTACGTC.

This clonotype was picked up a small number of times. This chain links TRBV5-6 with TRBJ1-6; possibly TRBD1 for D (5 bases). The CDR3 contains 14 residues. Per germline, CDR1 SGHDT and CDR2 YYEEEE. V shed 2 bases and J shed 10 bases, with 13 bases lying between them. CDR3 DNA: TGTGCCAGCAGCTTTATAGGGGCCACCTCACCCCTCCACTTT. It codes for CASSFIGATSPLHF. The variable domain in full, with the rest retrieved from reference TRBV5-6 and TRBJ1-6, is DAGVTQSPTHLIKTRGQQVTLRCSPKSGHDTVSWYQQALGQGPQFIFQYYEEEERQRGNFPDRFSGHQFPNYSSELNVNALLLGDSALYLCASSFIGATSPLHFGNGTRLTVT.

This clonotype has only a few counts. The V and J genes are TRBV5-5 and TRBJ2-4; D remains unclear. Trimming shortened V by 0 bases and J by 0 bases, and 13 bases separated the two germline ends. CDR1 SGHKS and CDR2 YYEKEE come from the germline V gene (reference sequence). This CDR3 is built from 17 residues. The CDR3 sequence is CASSLGRPIIAKNIQYF. CDR3 nucleotides: TGTGCCAGCAGCTTGGGCAGGCCCATCATAGCCAAAAACATTCAGTACTTC.

In nucleotides, the CDR3 is TGTGCCATCAGTGAGTCTAGCGGGGGGACAACAGATACGCAGTATTTT. Protein product: CAISESSGGTTDTQYF. The V and J genes are TRBV10-3 and TRBJ2-3; 10 bases are a match to TRBD2. Germline CDR1 ENHRY, CDR2 SYGVKD. V was clipped by 0 bases and J by 3 bases; unmatched bases: 3. This CDR3 comprises 16 residues.

This clonotype was detected only a few times. This chain uses TRBV7-3 with TRBJ2-3, with a possible D match to TRBD2 (5 bases). The CDR3 runs 15 residues. Germline V CDR1 and CDR2: SGHTA, FQGTGA. Between the trimmed V and J ends, which lost 5 bases and 2 bases, there was a span of 14 bases. This CDR3 reads CASSPGLVTTDTQYF. The CDR3 DNA follows: TGTGCCAGCAGCCCGGGGTTGGTTACCACAGATACGCAGTATTTT.

The gene calls are TRBV7-9 and TRBJ2-2, with 7 bases identical to TRBD2. The CDR3 runs 16 residues. Trimming at V came to 0 bases and at J to 4 bases, leaving 5 bases not matched to a gene. Germline CDR1 is SEHNR and CDR2 is FQNEAQ (reference sequence). CDR3 coding DNA: TGTGCCAGCAGCTTAGCGCGGGGGTCTCCCACCGGGGAGCTGTTTTTT. Its protein is CASSLARGSPTGELFF.

The chain uses TRBV4-3 and TRBJ2-3; 8 bases align to TRBD2. The CDR3 totals 17 residues. Germline V gene lookup returns CDR1 LGHNA and CDR2 YSLEER. The V and J ends lost 3 bases and 0 bases, in that order; junction bases with no gene match: 8. CDR3 in DNA: TGCGCCAGCAGCCAGCGATTAGCGGGGTCTAGCACAGATACGCAGTATTTT. This gives the protein CASSQRLAGSSTDTQYF.

This clonotype has just a few counts. The J gene is TRBJ2-5, the V gene TRBV7-2; D may match TRBD1 or TRBD2 (5 bases each). There are 14 residues in the CDR3. Germline lookup yields CDR1 SGHTA and CDR2 FQGNSA. Trimming removed 1 base from V and 6 bases from J, with 12 bases in between. CDR3 sequence reads: CASSLGGSEQTQYF. Here the CDR3 DNA reads TGTGCCAGCAGCTTAGGGGGGAGCGAACAGACCCAGTACTTC.